This TCR beta chain was recovered during a study of identifying expanded T cells in peripheral blood. The CDR3 spans 16 residues. The J segment lost 2 bases and the V segment lost 3 bases, leaving 9 bases of the junction unmatched. Germline V gene data show CDR1 as PRHDT and CDR2 as FYEKMQ (reference sequence). The protocol was immunoSEQ multiplex PCR, while the TCRdb copy is restricted to in-frame clones and leaves out a portion. The profile shows over 90,000 clones, approximately 85% of them singletons. This clonotype originated in a person aged 18-70 years in good health. The sequencing sample was made of blood. The genes are TRBV13 and TRBJ1-1, with TRBD1 matching 7 bases. The CDR3 bases are TGTGCCAGCAGCTTCCAGACAGGGATGGGAAACACTGAAGCTTTCTTT. It yields the protein CASSFQTGMGNTEAFF.